This entry features one TCR beta chain sequence. The sample originates from a study of blood T cell repertoires in COVID-19. Across the study: Samples representing acute and convalescent COVID-19 were sourced from the United States, Italy and Spain.

In germline, CDR1 is SGHNT, CDR2 YENEEA. This CDR3 has 14 amino acids. Losses at the gene ends were 2 bases for V and 9 bases for J; bases not matched to a gene: 6. Repertoires were generated with immunoSEQ multiplex PCR, while TCRdb's copy carries only in-frame clones and drops some. The sample includes 90,000 to 150,000 clones, over 75% seen only once; the top ten take about a tenth. Sequenced input: peripheral blood. The rearrangement joins TRBV11-3 to TRBJ2-1, with 8 positions matching TRBD1. The TCR originated in a man older than 75 with acute or convalescent COVID-19. This CDR3 is CASSLNTGGFEQFF. The DNA of the CDR3 is TGTGCCAGCAGCTTAAATACAGGGGGATTTGAGCAGTTCTTC.